These T cell receptor beta chains were read from a single sample in a study of blood T cell repertoires in COVID-19. Data came from immunoSEQ multiplex PCR; TCRdb stores just in-frame clones and leaves some out. This table holds 250,000 or so clones, approximately 84% found once. Sample: peripheral blood. These TCRs come from a woman aged 80 or over with acute or convalescent COVID-19. Each CDR3 is given with its conserved first and last residue. Each record gives: J gene, V gene, CDR3 protein.

>TRBJ2-5|TRBV28
CASMEGIGETQYF
>TRBJ2-5|TRBV28
CASSSPGLAGVGTQYF
>TRBJ2-4|TRBV3-1/TRBV3-2
CASSQKGGGGAKNIQYF
>TRBJ2-7|TRBV9
CASSVDWAGVYEQYF
>TRBJ1-2|TRBV7-2
CASSSQGANYGYTF
>TRBJ1-1|TRBV5-1
CASSLDTQAPNTEAFF
>TRBJ2-5|TRBV20-1
CSASDSLLRETQYF
>TRBJ2-3|TRBV5-4
CASSGGHKGTDTQYF
>TRBJ1-2|TRBV5-1
CASSLGRLTGDRSAGYIF
>TRBJ1-2|TRBV7-6
CASSLGRGAGHGYTF
>TRBJ2-7|TRBV6-2/TRBV6-3
CASSYVPWDRVYEQYF
>TRBJ1-3|TRBV9
CASSPPGAGNTIYF
>TRBJ1-2|TRBV29-1
CSGGTGTNYGYTF
>TRBJ2-3|TRBV19
CASSIRALGGADTQYF
>TRBJ2-7|TRBV6-5
CARQGKKHNEQYF
>TRBJ1-4|TRBV21-1
CASSLAKEPPGHLTEKLFF
>TRBJ1-3|TRBV2
CASAQGRGGNTIYF
>TRBJ2-7|TRBV5-4
CASSLEGGLAAEQYF
>TRBJ2-1|TRBV2
CASSEALLSGTSNEQFF
>TRBJ1-5|TRBV7-9
CASSSWTGQPQHF
>TRBJ1-4|TRBV5-1
CASSSTSSLKLFF
>TRBJ1-1|TRBV11-3
CASSLTVNTEAFF
>TRBJ2-3|TRBV6-5
CASNPGQGADTQYF
>TRBJ1-5|TRBV28
CASKVRQGARGNQPQHF
>TRBJ1-4|TRBV6-2/TRBV6-3
CASSRGGEKLFF
>TRBJ1-6|TRBV19
CASSLGQLNSPLHF
>TRBJ1-5|TRBV18
CASSPEAGGSNQPQHF
>TRBJ1-2|TRBV28
CASSLGQGASYTF
>TRBJ2-7|TRBV19
CASSPRHSSYEQYF
>TRBJ2-2|TRBV27
CASSRLAQDTGELFF
>TRBJ2-7|TRBV5-1
CASSEGQGGEQYF
>TRBJ2-7|TRBV11-2
CASRQGAGEQYF
>TRBJ1-2|TRBV28
CASSTPGGDYGYTF
>TRBJ1-6|TRBV5-1
CASSSGQGHNSPLHF